This TCR beta chain comes out of a study of ipilimumab plus nivolumab after autologous stem cell transplantation. Patients got ipilimumab 1 mg/kg beginning 14 to 28 days post-transplant. Dosing: nivolumab 3 mg/kg IV, weeks 1, 4, 7, 10, then every two weeks to week 26. The table came from immunoSEQ multiplex PCR; TCRdb's copy has only in-frame clones and leaves some out. The table has 84,000 or so clones, 65% to 85% seen once; the top ten hold 2.2%. Findings and limits, study-wide: TCR repertoire, Treg phenotype and gut microbiota reportedly support more study of this approach.

CDR3 length: 15 residues. Germline assignment: CDR1 SGDLS and CDR2 YYNGEE. With V trimmed by 3 bases and J by 15 bases, 17 bases remained unmatched. With regard to this clone: Its antigen is not known.

The rearrangement uses TRBV9 and TRBJ2-1; 8 bases are shared with TRBD2. The origin of this receptor is a male donor with diffuse large B-cell lymphoma. This sample comprised PBMCs, obtained in a trial of ipilimumab plus nivolumab as post-transplant consolidation. The CDR3 region has the DNA TGTGCCAGCAGCGCTTCGGGAGGGACGACCCAGGTTCCGTTCTTC. It yields the protein CASSASGGTTQVPFF.